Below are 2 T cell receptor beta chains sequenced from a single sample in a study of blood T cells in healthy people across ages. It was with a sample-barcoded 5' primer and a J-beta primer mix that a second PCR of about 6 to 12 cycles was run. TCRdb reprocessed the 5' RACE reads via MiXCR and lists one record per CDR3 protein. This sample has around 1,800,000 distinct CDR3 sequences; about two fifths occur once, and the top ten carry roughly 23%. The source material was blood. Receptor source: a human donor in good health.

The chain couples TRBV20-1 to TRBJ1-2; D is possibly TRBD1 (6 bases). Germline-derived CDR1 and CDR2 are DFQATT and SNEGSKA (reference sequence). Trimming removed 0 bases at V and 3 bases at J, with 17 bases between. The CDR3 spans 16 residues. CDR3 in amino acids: CSARDQRAGAYYGYTF. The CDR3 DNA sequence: TGCAGTGCTAGAGATCAGCGGGCAGGGGCCTACTATGGCTACACCTTC.

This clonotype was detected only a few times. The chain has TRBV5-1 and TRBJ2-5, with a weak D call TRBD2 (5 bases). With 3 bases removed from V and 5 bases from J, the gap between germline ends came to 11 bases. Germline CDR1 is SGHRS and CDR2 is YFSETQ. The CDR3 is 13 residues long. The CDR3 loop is CASSYGIGETQYF. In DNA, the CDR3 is TGCGCCAGCAGCTACGGGATTGGGGAGACCCAGTACTTC.